These T cell receptor beta chains were read from a single sample in a study of blood T cell repertoires in COVID-19. Some clones are missing from TCRdb's copy, which holds only in-frame ones; the method was immunoSEQ multiplex PCR. The sample has 150,000 to 200,000 clones, around 81% seen once. The sample comprised peripheral blood. The receptors originated from a human donor with acute or convalescent COVID-19. The donor label of this sample is uncertain. Both conserved end residues are part of each CDR3. Each record gives: J gene, clone size, D gene, V gene, CDR3 protein, CDR3 DNA. The D gene is left open where the match is weak. Only part of the rows carry a size: once, few, many, or a class if the clone is expanded.

TRBJ1-1,NA,TRBD1,TRBV5-1,CASNLDRDTEAFF,TGCGCCAGCAACCTGGACAGGGACACTGAAGCTTTCTTT
TRBJ2-1,NA,TRBD2,TRBV2,CATRTSGGSNEQFF,TGTGCCACCAGGACTAGCGGGGGCTCCAATGAGCAGTTCTTC
TRBJ2-7,NA,TRBD1,TRBV15,CATSLRQGQGQYF,TGTGCCACCAGCCTACGACAGGGTCAGGGGCAGTACTTC
TRBJ1-2,once,TRBD1,TRBV7-9,CASSLPWDRANYGYTF,TGTGCCAGCAGCCTGCCGTGGGACAGGGCGAACTATGGCTACACCTTC
TRBJ2-1,NA,NA,TRBV6-6,CASSLQNPGAYNEQFF,TGTGCCAGCAGCTTACAAAACCCGGGGGCCTACAATGAGCAGTTCTTC
TRBJ2-1,few,TRBD2,TRBV7-3,CASTEAGGIYNEQFF,TGTGCCAGCACCGAAGCCGGGGGGATCTACAATGAGCAGTTCTTC
TRBJ2-1,NA,NA,TRBV1,CTSSPRETCEQFF,TGCACCAGCAGCCCTCGGGAGACATGTGAGCAGTTCTTC
TRBJ2-5,NA,TRBD2,TRBV2,CASSESASGGTQYF,TGTGCCAGCAGTGAATCCGCTAGCGGGGGGACCCAGTACTTC
TRBJ2-6,NA,TRBD2,TRBV27,CASSFRGGAALSGANVLTF,TGTGCCAGCAGTTTCCGGGGAGGGGCAGCCCTCTCTGGGGCCAACGTCCTGACTTTC
TRBJ1-3,NA,TRBD1,TRBV30,CAWSLTGTGKGNTIYF,TGTGCCTGGAGTCTGACCGGGACAGGGAAGGGAAACACCATATATTTT
TRBJ1-5,NA,TRBD1,TRBV18,CASSPGQGNNQPQHF,TGTGCCAGCTCACCGGGACAGGGGAACAATCAGCCCCAGCATTTT
TRBJ1-1,NA,NA,TRBV12-3/TRBV12-4,CASSFREGAEAFF,TGTGCCAGCAGTTTCAGGGAGGGGGCTGAAGCTTTCTTT
TRBJ1-1,NA,TRBD1,TRBV6-2/TRBV6-3,CASSPWTGGSTEAFF,TGTGCCAGCAGTCCGTGGACAGGGGGGAGCACTGAAGCTTTCTTT
TRBJ1-2,NA,NA,TRBV25-1,CASSETGINYGYTF,TGTGCCAGCAGCGAAACAGGGATTAACTATGGCTACACCTTC
TRBJ2-7,NA,NA,TRBV28,CASSDTPFYEQYF,TGTGCCAGCAGTGACACACCGTTCTACGAGCAGTACTTC
TRBJ1-6,NA,TRBD1,TRBV5-1,CASSLATVQGALHF,TGCGCCAGCAGCTTGGCTACCGTACAGGGGGCCCTCCACTTT
TRBJ1-1,once,NA,TRBV6-1,CASSGVPTGEMNTEAFF,TGTGCCAGCAGTGGGGTTCCCACGGGGGAAATGAACACTGAAGCTTTCTTT
TRBJ1-6,NA,TRBD1,TRBV5-6,CASSPEGAQSSPLHF,TGTGCCAGCAGCCCCGAGGGGGCGCAGAGTTCACCCCTCCACTTT
TRBJ2-7,NA,TRBD1,TRBV6-5,CASTYPGQGNEQYF,TGTGCCAGCACCTACCCGGGACAGGGCAACGAGCAGTACTTC
TRBJ2-2,NA,NA,TRBV2,CASSELRDTGELFF,TGTGCCAGCAGTGAGTTACGGGACACCGGGGAGCTGTTTTTT
TRBJ2-7,NA,TRBD1,TRBV2,CASSEETGGSDEQYF,TGTGCCAGCAGTGAAGAGACAGGGGGATCAGACGAGCAGTACTTC
TRBJ2-1,NA,NA,TRBV7-9,CASRIEGESYNEQFF,TGTGCCAGCAGGATAGAGGGAGAGTCCTACAATGAGCAGTTCTTC
TRBJ2-1,NA,TRBD1,TRBV19,CASSSGRDRVPLGQFF,TGTGCCAGTAGTTCAGGCCGGGACAGGGTGCCTTTGGGGCAGTTCTTC
TRBJ2-2,NA,NA,TRBV7-7,CASRSGTSTGELFF,TGTGCCAGCAGGTCAGGGACTTCCACCGGGGAGCTGTTTTTT
TRBJ2-3,NA,TRBD2,TRBV6-1,CASSATGTSGGGTQYF,TGTGCCAGCAGTGCGACCGGGACTAGCGGCGGAGGGACGCAGTATTTT